This TCR beta chain stems from a study of CD8 T cells in ankylosing spondylitis. Whole-study results and caveats: Disease-linked clones were CD8+ and relatively rare in peripheral blood. Existing reports had already noted some motif variants in reactive arthritis synovial fluid and blood.

TCRdb analysed the 5' RACE reads with MiXCR anew, one entry per CDR3 protein. The data hold under 450,000 distinct CDR3 sequences, with roughly 20% observed a single time. With regard to this clonotype: Its antigen remains unknown.

Germline lookup yields CDR1 KGHDR and CDR2 SFDVKD. Between the trimmed V and J ends, which lost 6 bases and 8 bases, there was a span of 13 bases. The length of the CDR3 is 13 residues. Sequencing input: blood, either unsorted or a sorted T cell fraction (not recorded which). This receptor was obtained from a male donor with ankylosing spondylitis or in good health (not recorded which). The V gene is TRBV24-1, the J gene TRBJ2-1; D remains unclear. The CDR3 here is CATSLAGRHEQFF. DNA of the CDR3: TGTGCCACCAGTCTCGCCGGGCGACATGAGCAGTTCTTC.